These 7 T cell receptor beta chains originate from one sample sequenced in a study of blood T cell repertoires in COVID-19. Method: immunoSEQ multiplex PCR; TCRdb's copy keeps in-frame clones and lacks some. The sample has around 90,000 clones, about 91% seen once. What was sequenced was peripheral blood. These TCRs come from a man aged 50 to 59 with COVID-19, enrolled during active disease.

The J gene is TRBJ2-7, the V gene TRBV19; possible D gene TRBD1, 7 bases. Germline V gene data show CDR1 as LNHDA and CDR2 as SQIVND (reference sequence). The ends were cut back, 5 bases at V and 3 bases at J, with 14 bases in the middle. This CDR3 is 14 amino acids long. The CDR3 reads CASSQQGRLYEQYF. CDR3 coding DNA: TGTGCCAGTAGTCAACAGGGGAGGCTCTACGAGCAGTACTTC.

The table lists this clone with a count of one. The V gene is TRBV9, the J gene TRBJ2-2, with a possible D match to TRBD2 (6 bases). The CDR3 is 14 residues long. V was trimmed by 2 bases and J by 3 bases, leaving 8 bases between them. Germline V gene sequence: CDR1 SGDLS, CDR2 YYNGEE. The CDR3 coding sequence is TGTGCCAGCAGCGTTTCGGGGGACACCGGGGAGCTGTTTTTT. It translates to CASSVSGDTGELFF. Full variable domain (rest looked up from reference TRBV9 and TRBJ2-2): DSGVTQTPKHLITATGQRVTLRCSPRSGDLSVYWYQQSLDQGLQFLIQYYNGEERAKGNILERFSAQQFPDLHSELNLSSLELGDSALYFCASSVSGDTGELFFGEGSRLTVL.

CDR3 sequence: CALSLQLVPSTGELFF. The CDR3 DNA sequence: TGTGCCCTATCACTTCAGCTAGTGCCTTCCACCGGGGAGCTGTTTTTT. The rearrangement uses TRBV7-9 and TRBJ2-2; D remains ambiguous. V was trimmed by 11 bases and J by 4 bases, leaving 23 bases between them. From germline, CDR1 is SEHNR and CDR2 FQNEAQ (reference sequence). The CDR3 loop spans 16 amino acids.

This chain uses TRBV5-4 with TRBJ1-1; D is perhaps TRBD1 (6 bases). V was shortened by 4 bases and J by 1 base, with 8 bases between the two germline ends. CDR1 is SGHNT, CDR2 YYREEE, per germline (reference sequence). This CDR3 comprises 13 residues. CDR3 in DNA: TGTGCCAGCAGCCTCAGGGGGAACACTGAAGCTTTCTTT. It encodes CASSLRGNTEAFF. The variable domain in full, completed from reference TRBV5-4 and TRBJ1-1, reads ETGVTQSPTHLIKTRGQQVTLRCSSQSGHNTVSWYQQALGQGPQFIFQYYREEENGRGNFPPRFSGLQFPNYSSELNVNALELDDSALYLCASSLRGNTEAFFGQGTRLTVV.

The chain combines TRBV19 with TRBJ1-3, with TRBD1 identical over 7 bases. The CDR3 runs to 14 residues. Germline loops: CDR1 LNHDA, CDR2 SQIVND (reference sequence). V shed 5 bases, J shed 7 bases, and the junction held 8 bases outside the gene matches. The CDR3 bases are TGTGCCAGTAGTCCAGGACAGGCGGTGAACACCATATATTTT. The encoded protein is CASSPGQAVNTIYF.

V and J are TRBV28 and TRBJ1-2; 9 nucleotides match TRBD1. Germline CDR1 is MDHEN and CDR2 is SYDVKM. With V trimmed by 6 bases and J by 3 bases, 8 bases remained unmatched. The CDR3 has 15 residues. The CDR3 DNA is TGTGCCAGCAGGAAACAGGGGGCCCCCGACTATGGCTACACCTTC. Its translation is CASRKQGAPDYGYTF.

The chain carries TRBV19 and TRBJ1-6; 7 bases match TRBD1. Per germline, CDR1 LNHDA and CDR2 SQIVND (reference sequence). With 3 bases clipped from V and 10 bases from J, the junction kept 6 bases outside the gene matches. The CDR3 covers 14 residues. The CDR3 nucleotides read TGTGCCAGTAGTATGGTAGGGGGCGAGTCACCCCTCCACTTT. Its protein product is CASSMVGGESPLHF.